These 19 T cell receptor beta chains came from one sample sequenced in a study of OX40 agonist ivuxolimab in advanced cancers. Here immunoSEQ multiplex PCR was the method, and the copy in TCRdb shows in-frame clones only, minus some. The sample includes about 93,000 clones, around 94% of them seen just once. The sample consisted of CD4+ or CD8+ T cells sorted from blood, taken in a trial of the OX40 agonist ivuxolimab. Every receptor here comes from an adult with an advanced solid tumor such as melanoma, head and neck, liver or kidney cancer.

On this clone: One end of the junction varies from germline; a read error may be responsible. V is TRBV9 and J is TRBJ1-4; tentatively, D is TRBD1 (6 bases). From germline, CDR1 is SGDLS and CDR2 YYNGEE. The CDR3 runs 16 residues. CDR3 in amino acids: CAGSGRGNVANEKLFF. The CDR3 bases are TGTGCCGGCAGTGGCAGGGGAAACGTAGCTAATGAAAAACTGTTTTTT.

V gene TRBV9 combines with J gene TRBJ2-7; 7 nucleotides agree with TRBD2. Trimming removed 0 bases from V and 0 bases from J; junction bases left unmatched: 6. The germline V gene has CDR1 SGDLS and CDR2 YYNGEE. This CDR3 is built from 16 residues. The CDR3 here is CASSVGPAGHSYEQYF. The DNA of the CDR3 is TGTGCCAGCAGCGTAGGCCCAGCGGGGCACTCCTACGAGCAGTACTTC.

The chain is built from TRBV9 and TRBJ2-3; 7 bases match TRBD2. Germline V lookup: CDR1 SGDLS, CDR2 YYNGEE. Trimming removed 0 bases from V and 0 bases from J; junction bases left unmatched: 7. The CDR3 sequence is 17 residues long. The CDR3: CASSVGGGELSTDTQYF. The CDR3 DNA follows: TGTGCCAGCAGCGTAGGTGGGGGGGAGCTTAGCACAGATACGCAGTATTTT.

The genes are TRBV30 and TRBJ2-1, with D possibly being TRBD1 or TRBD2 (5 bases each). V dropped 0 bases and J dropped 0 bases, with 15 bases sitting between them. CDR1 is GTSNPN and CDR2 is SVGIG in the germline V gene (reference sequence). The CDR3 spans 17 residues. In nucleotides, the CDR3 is TGTGCCTGGAGTGTAAACAGGAGGACCACCTCCTACAATGAGCAGTTCTTC. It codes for CAWSVNRRTTSYNEQFF.

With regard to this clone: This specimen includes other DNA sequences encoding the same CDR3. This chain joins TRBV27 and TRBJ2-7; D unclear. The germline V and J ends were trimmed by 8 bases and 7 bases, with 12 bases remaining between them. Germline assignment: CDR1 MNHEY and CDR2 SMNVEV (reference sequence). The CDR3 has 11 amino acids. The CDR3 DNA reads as TGTGCCAGCTCGCTTAGTGGGGAGCAGTACTTC. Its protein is CASSLSGEQYF.

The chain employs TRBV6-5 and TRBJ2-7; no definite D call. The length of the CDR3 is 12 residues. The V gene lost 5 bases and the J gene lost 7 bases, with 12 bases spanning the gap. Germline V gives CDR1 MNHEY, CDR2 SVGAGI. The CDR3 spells CASSPNLLEQYF. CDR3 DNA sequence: TGTGCCAGCAGTCCCAATCTATTAGAGCAGTACTTC.

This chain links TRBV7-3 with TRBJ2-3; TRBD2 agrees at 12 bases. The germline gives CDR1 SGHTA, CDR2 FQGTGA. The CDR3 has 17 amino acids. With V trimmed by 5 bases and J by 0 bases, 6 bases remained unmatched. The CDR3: CASSPRGTSGSTDTQYF. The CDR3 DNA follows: TGTGCCAGCAGCCCGCGTGGGACTAGCGGGAGCACAGATACGCAGTATTTT.

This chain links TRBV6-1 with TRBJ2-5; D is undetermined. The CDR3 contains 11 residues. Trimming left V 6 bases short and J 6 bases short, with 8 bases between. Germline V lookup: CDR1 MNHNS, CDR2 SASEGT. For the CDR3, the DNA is TGTGCCAGCAGAGATATACAGACCCAGTACTTC. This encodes CASRDIQTQYF.

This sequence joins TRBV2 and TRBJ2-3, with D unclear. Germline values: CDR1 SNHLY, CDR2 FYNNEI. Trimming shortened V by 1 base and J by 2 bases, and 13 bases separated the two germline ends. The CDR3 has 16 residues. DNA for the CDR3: TGTGCCAGCAGTGAAGTCTCGGCGGCTTACACAGATACGCAGTATTTT. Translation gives CASSEVSAAYTDTQYF. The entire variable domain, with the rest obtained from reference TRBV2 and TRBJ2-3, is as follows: EPEVTQTPSHQVTQMGQEVILRCVPISNHLYFYWYRQILGQKVEFLVSFYNNEISEKSEIFDDQFSVERPDGSNFTLKIRSTKLEDSAMYFCASSEVSAAYTDTQYFGPGTRLTVL.

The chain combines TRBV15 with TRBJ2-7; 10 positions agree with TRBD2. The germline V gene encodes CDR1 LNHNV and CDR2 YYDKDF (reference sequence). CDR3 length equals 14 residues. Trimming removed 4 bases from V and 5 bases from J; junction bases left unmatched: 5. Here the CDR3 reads CATSTSGSIHEQYF. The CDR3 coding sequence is TGTGCCACCAGCACTAGCGGGAGTATCCACGAGCAGTACTTC.

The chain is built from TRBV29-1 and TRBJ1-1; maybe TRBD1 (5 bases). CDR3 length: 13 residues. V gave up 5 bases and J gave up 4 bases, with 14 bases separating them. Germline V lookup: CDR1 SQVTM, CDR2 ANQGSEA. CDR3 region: CSVMGQVGTEAFF. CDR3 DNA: TGCAGCGTTATGGGGCAGGTTGGCACTGAAGCTTTCTTT.

CDR3 sequence (DNA): TGCAGCGTTGAAGAACCGGACAGGGTGTCCCACGAGCAGTACTTC. Translation: CSVEEPDRVSHEQYF. The V call is TRBV29-1, the J call TRBJ2-7, with 8 nucleotides matching TRBD1. The CDR3 is 15 amino acids. J gave up 5 bases and V 0 bases, and 9 bases lay outside the gene matches. CDR1 SQVTM and CDR2 ANQGSEA come from the germline V gene.

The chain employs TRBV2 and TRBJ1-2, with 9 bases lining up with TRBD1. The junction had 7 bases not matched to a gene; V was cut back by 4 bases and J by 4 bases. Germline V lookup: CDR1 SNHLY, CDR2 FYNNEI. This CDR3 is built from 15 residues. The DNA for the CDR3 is TGTGCCAGCAGTGGGACAGGGGAAAGGGGCTATGGCTACACCTTC. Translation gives CASSGTGERGYGYTF.

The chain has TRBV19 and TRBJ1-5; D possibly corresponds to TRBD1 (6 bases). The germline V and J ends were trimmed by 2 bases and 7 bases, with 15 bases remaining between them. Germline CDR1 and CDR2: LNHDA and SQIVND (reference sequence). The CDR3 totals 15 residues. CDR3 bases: TGTGCCAGTAGTATAAAACAGGGCTCGGGGCAGCCCCAGCATTTT. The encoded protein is CASSIKQGSGQPQHF.

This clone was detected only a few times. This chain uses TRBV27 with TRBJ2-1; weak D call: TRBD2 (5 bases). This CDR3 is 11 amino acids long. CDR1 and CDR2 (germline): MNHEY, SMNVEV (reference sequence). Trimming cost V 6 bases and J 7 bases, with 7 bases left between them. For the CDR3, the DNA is TGTGCCAGCAGGAGGGAGAATGAGCAGTTCTTC. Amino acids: CASRRENEQFF.

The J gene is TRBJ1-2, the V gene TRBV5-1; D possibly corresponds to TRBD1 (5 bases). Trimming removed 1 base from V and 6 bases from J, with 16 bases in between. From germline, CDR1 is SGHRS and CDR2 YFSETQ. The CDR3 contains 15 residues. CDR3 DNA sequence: TGCGCCAGCAGCTTGAAAGACTCGAGGGGCGATGGCTACACCTTC. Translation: CASSLKDSRGDGYTF.

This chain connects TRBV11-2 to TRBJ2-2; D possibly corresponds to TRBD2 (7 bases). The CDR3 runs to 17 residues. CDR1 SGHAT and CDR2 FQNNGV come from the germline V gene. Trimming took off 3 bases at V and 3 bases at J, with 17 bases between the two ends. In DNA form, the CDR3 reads TGTGCCAGCAGCTTCCCTTTGGGGGGGGCGGACACCGGGGAGCTGTTTTTT. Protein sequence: CASSFPLGGADTGELFF.

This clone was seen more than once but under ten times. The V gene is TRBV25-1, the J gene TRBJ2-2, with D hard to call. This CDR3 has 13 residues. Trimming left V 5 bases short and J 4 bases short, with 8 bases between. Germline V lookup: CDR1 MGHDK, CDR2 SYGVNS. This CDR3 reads CASSKQPTGELFF. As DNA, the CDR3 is TGTGCCAGCAGTAAGCAGCCCACCGGGGAGCTGTTTTTT.

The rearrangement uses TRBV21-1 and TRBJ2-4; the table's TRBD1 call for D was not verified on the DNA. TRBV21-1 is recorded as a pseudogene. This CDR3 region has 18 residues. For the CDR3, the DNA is TGTGCCAGCAGCAGTAGGGGTGCGGACCCGCAAGCCAAAAACATTCAGTACTTC. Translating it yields CASSSRGADPQAKNIQYF.